The sequence of this TCR beta chain was determined in a study of beta chain features in type 1 diabetes. Background on the study: On cell yields, gender and age, patients and healthy donors were similar.

Expressed TCRB transcripts were sequenced after all isolated RNA was converted to cDNA. Around 3.9 million reads on average were seen across naive, central memory and regulatory T cell samples. Assay: immunoSEQ multiplex PCR; the TCRdb copy retains only in-frame clones and omits some. The data contain about 180,000 clones, roughly an eighth of them singletons. CDR3 length equals 11 residues. The V end was cut by 3 bases, the J end by 13 bases, with 13 bases between. CDR1 and CDR2 (germline): DFQATT, SNEGSKA (reference sequence). Sorting of CD4+ naive, central memory, regulatory and stem cell-like memory cells was performed via CD45RO/CCR7/CD25/CD127/CD95/CD27.

The sequencing sample was made of central memory CD4+ T cells from blood. V usage is TRBV20-1 and J usage is TRBJ2-1; D unclear. The TCR sequence derives from a woman under 30 in good health. CDR3 sequence: CSASPRLEQFF. CDR3 DNA: TGCAGTGCTAGCCCTAGGTTGGAACAGTTCTTC.